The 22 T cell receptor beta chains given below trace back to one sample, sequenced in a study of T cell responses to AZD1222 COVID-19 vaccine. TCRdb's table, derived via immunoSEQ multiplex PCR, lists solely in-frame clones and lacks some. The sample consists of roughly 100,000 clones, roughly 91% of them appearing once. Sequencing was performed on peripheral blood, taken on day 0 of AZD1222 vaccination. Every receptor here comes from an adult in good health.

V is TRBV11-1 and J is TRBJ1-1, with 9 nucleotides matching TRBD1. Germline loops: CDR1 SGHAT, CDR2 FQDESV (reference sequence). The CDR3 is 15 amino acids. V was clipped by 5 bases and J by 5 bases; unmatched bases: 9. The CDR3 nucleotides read TGTGCCAGCAGCGTTAGTACAGGGGGCGTAACTGAAGCTTTCTTT. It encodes CASSVSTGGVTEAFF.

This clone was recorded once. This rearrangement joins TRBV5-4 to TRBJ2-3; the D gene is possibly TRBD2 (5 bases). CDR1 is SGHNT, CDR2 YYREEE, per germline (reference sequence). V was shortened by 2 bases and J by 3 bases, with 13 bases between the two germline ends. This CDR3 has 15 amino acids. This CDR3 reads CASSFGYGKTDTQYF. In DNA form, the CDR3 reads TGTGCCAGCAGCTTTGGTTACGGGAAGACAGATACGCAGTATTTT.

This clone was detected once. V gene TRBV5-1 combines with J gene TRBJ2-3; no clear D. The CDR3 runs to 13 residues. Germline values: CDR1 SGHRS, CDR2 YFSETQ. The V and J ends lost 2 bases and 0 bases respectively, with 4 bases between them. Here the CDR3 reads CASSLASTDTQYF. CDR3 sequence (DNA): TGCGCCAGCAGCTTAGCTAGCACAGATACGCAGTATTTT.

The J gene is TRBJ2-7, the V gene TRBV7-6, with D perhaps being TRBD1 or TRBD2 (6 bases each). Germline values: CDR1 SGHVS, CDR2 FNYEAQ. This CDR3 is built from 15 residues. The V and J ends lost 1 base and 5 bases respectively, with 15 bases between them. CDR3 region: CASSLGWGAIDEQYF. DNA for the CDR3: TGTGCCAGCAGCTTAGGGTGGGGGGCAATAGACGAGCAGTACTTC.

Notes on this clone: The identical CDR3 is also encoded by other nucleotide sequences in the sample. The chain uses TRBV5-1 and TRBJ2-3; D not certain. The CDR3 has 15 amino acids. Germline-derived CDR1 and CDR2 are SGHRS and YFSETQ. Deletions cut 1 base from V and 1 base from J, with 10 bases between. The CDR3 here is CASSLSGRGTDTQYF. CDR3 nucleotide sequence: TGCGCCAGCAGCTTGAGTGGCAGAGGCACAGATACGCAGTATTTT. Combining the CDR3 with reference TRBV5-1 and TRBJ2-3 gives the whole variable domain KAGVTQTPRYLIKTRGQQVTLSCSPISGHRSVSWYQQTPGQGLQFLFEYFSETQRNKGNFPGRFSGRQFSNSRSEMNVSTLELGDSALYLCASSLSGRGTDTQYFGPGTRLTVL.

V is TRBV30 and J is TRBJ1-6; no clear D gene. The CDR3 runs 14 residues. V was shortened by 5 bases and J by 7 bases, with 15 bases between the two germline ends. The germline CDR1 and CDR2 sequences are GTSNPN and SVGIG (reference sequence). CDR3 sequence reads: CAWSSGIRNSPLHF. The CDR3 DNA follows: TGTGCCTGGTCCTCAGGAATCCGAAATTCACCCCTCCACTTT.

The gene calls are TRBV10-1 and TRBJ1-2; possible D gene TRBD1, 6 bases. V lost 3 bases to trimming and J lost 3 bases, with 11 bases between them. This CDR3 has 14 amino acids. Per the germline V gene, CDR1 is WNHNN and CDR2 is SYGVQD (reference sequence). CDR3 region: CASSEGQFHYGYTF. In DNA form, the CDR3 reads TGCGCCAGCAGTGAAGGACAGTTCCACTATGGCTACACCTTC.

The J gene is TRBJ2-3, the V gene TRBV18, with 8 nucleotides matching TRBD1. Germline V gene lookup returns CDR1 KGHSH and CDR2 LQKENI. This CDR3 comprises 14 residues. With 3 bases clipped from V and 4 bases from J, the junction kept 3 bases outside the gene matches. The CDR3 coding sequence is TGTGCCAGCTCACCGGACAGGGCGGCAGATACGCAGTATTTT. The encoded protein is CASSPDRAADTQYF.

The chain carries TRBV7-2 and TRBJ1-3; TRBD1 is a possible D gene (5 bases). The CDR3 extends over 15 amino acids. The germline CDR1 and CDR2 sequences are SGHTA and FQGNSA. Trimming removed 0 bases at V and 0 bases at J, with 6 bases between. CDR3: CASSLAGPSGNTIYF. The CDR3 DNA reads TGTGCCAGCAGCTTAGCGGGGCCCTCTGGAAACACCATATATTTT. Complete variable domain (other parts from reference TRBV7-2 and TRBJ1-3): GAGVSQSPSNKVTEKGKDVELRCDPISGHTALYWYRQSLGQGLEFLIYFQGNSAPDKSGLPSDRFSAERTGGSVSTLTIQRTQQEDSAVYLCASSLAGPSGNTIYFGEGSWLTVV.

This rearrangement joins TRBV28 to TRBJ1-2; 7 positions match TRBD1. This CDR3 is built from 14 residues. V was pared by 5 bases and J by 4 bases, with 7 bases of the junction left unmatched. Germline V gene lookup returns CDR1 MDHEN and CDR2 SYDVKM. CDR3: CASSVGTAFYGYTF. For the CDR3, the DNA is TGTGCCAGCAGTGTCGGGACAGCCTTCTATGGCTACACCTTC.

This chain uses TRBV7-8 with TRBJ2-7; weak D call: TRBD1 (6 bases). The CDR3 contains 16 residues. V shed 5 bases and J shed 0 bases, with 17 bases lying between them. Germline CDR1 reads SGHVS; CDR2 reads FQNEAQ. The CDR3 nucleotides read TGTGCCAGCAGCCCTGGGGGCGCGAGGAGCTCCTACGAGCAGTACTTC. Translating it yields CASSPGGARSSYEQYF.

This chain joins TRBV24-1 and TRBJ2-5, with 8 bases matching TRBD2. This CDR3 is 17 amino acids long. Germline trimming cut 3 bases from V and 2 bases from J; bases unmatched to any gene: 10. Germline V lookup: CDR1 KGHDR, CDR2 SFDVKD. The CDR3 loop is CATSDGVSGTLQETQYF. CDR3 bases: TGTGCCACCAGTGATGGGGTTAGCGGGACTCTTCAAGAGACCCAGTACTTC.

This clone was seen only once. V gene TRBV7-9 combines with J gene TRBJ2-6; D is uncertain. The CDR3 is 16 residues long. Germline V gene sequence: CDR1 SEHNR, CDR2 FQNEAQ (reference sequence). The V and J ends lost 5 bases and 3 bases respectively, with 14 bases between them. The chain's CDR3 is CASSPPLGGGANVLTF. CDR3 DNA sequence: TGTGCCAGCAGCCCTCCTCTGGGCGGTGGGGCCAACGTCCTGACTTTC.

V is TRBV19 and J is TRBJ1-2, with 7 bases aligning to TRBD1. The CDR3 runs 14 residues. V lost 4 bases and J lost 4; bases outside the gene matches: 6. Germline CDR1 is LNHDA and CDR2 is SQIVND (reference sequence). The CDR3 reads CASSTPDRIYGYTF. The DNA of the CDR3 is TGTGCCAGTAGTACCCCGGACAGGATCTATGGCTACACCTTC.

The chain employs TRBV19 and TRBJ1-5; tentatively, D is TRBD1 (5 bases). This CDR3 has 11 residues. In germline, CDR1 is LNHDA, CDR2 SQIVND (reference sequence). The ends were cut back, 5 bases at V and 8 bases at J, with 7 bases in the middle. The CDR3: CASSGGEPQHF. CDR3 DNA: TGTGCCAGTAGTGGGGGGGAGCCCCAGCATTTT.

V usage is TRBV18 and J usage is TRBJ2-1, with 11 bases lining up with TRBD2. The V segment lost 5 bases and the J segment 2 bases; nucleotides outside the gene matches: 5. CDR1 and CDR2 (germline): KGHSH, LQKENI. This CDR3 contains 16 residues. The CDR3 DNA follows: TGTGCCAGCTCAGCCCTACTAGCGGGAGCCTACAATGAGCAGTTCTTC. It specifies CASSALLAGAYNEQFF.

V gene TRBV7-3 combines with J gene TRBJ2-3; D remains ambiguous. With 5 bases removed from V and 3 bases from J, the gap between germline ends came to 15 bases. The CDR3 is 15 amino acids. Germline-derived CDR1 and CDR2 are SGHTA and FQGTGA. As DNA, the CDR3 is TGTGCCAGCAGCGCGGCCCTCGGTTCAACAGATACGCAGTATTTT. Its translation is CASSAALGSTDTQYF. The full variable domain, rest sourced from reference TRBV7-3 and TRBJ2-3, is GAGVSQTPSNKVTEKGKYVELRCDPISGHTALYWYRQSLGQGPEFLIYFQGTGAADDSGLPNDRFFAVRPEGSVSTLKIQRTERGDSAVYLCASSAALGSTDTQYFGPGTRLTVL.

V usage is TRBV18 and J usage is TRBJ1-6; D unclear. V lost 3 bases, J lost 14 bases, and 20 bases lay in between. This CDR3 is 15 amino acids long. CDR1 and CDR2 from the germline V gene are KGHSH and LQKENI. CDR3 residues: CASSPRAEPGKSLHF. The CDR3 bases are TGTGCCAGCTCACCCCGCGCAGAGCCGGGGAAATCCCTCCACTTT.

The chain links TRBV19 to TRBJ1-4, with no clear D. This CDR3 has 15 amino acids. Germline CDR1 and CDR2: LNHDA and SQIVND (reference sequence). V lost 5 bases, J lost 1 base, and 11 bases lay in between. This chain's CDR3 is CASSVLAGTNEKLFF. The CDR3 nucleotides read TGTGCCAGTAGTGTTTTGGCCGGAACTAATGAAAAACTGTTTTTT.

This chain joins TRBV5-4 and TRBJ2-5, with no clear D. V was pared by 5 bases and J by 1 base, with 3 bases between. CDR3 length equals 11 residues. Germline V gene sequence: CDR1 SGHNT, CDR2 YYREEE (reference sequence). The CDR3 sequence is CASRFQETQYF. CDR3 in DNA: TGTGCCAGCAGGTTCCAAGAGACCCAGTACTTC.

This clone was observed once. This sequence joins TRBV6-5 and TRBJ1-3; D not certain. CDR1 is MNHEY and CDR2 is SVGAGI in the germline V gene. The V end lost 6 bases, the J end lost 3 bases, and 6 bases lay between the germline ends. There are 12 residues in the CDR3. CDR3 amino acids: CASRASGNTIYF. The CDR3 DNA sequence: TGTGCCAGCAGGGCGAGTGGAAACACCATATATTTT.

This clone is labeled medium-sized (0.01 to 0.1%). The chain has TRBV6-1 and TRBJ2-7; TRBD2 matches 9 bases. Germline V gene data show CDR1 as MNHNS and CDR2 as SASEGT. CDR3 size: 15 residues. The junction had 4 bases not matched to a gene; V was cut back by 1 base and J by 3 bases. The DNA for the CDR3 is TGTGCCAGCAGTGAAGAAGGTAGCGGGAGCTACGAGCAGTACTTC. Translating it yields CASSEEGSGSYEQYF.